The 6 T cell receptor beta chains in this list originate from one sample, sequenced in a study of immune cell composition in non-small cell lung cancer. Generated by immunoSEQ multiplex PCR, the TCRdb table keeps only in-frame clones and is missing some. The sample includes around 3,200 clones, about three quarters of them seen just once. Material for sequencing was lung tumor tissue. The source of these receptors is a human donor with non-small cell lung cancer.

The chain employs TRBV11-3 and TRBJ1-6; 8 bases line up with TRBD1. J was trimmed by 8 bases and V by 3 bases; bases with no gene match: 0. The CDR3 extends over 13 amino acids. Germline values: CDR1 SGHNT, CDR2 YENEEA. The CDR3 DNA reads TGTGCCAGCAGCTTGGACAGGGATTCACCCCTCCACTTT. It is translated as CASSLDRDSPLHF.

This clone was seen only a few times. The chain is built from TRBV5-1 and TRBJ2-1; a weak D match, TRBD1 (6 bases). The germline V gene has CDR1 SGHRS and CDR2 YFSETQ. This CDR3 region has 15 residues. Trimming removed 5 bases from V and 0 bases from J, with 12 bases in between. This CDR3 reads CASRRTESSYNEQFF. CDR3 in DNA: TGCGCCAGCAGGCGGACAGAGAGCTCCTACAATGAGCAGTTCTTC.

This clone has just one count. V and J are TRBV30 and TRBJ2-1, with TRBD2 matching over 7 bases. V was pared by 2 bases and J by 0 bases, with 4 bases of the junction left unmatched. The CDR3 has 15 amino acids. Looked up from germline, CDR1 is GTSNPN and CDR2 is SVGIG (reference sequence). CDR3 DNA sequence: TGTGCCTGGAGTCCTAGCGGCTTCTCCTACAATGAGCAGTTCTTC. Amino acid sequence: CAWSPSGFSYNEQFF.

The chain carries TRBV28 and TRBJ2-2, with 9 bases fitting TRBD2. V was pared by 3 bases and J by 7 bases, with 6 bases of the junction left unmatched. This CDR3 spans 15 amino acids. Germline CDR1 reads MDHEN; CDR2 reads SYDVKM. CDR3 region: CASSFGAGGIGELFF. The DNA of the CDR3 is TGTGCCAGCAGTTTCGGAGCGGGGGGAATCGGGGAGCTGTTTTTT.

CDR3 residues: CAWTIGAGGMGTDTQYF. DNA of the CDR3: TGTGCCTGGACCATAGGAGCGGGGGGGATGGGAACAGATACGCAGTATTTT. This chain links TRBV30 with TRBJ2-3; 10 nucleotides agree with TRBD2. CDR1 GTSNPN and CDR2 SVGIG come from the germline V gene (reference sequence). Trimming at V came to 4 bases and at J to 3 bases, leaving 13 bases not matched to a gene. This CDR3 spans 17 amino acids.

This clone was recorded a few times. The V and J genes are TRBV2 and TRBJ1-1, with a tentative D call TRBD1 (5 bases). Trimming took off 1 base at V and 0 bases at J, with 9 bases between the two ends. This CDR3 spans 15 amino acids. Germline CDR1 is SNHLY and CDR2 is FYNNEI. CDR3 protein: CASSEDAGMNTEAFF. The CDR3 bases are TGTGCCAGCAGTGAAGACGCAGGGATGAACACTGAAGCTTTCTTT.